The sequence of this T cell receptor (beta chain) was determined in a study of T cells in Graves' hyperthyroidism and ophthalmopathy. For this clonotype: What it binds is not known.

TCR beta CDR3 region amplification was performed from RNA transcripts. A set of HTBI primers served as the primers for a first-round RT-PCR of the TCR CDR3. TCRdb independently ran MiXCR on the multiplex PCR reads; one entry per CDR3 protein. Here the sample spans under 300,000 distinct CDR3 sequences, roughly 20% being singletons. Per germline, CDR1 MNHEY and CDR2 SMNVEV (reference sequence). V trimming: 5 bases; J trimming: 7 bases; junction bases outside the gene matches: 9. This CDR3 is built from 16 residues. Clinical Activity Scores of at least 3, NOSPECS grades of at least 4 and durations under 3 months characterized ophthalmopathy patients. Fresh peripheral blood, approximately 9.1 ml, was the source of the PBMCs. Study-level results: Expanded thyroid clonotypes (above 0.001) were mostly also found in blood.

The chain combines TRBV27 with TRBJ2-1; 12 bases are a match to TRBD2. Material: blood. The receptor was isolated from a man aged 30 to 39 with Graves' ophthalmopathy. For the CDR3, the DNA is TGTGCCAGCAGTCCCTCTTTTACTAGCGGGAGGAATGAGCAGTTCTTC. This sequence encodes CASSPSFTSGRNEQFF.